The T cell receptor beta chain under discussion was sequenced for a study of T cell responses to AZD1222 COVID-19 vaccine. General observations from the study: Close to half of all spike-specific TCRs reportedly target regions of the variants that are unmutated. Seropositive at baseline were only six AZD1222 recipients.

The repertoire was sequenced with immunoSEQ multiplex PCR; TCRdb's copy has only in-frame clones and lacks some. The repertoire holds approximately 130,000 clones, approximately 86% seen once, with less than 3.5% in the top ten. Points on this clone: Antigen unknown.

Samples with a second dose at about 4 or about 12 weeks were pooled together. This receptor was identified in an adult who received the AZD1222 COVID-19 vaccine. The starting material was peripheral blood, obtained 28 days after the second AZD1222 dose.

CDR3 sequence: CASSALQANYGYTF. Written as DNA, the CDR3 is TGTGCCAGCAGCGCGCTCCAGGCGAACTATGGCTACACCTTC. The V and J genes are TRBV9 and TRBJ1-2; D uncertain. With 3 bases removed from V and 2 bases from J, the gap between germline ends came to 11 bases. CDR1 is SGDLS, CDR2 YYNGEE, per germline. The CDR3 spans 14 residues.